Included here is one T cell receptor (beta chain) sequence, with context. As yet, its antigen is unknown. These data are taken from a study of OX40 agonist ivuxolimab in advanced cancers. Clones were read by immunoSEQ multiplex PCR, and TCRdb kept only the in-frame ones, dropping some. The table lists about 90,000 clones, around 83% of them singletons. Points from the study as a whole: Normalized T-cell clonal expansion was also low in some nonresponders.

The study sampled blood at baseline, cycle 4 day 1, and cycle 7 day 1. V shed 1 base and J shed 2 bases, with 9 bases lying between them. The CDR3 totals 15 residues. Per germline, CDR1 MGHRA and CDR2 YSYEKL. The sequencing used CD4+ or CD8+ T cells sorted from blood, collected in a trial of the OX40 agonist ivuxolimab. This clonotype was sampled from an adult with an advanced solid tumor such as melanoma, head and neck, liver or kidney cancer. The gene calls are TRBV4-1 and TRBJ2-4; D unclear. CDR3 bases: TGCGCCAGCAGCCAAGGGAAAGTAACCAAAAACATTCAGTACTTC. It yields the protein CASSQGKVTKNIQYF.